The rows below give T cell receptor beta chains drawn from one sample of a study of blood T cell repertoires in COVID-19. Assay: immunoSEQ multiplex PCR; the TCRdb copy retains only in-frame clones and omits some. This sample carries around 94,000 clones, approximately 78% of them seen once, and the ten largest clones take around 9.8%. The sample taken for sequencing was peripheral blood. The receptor set was obtained from a man in his sixties with active or convalescent COVID-19. CDR3s include the opening cysteine and the closing phenylalanine or tryptophan. The D gene is left open where the match is weak. Only some rows state a clone size, as once, few, many or a class for expanded clones.

v_call,clone_size,cdr3_length,j_call,d_call,cdr3_aa,cdr3_nt
TRBV24-1,NA,15,TRBJ1-5,TRBD1,CATSQGASGNQPQHF,TGTGCCACCAGTCAGGGGGCTTCTGGCAATCAGCCCCAGCATTTT
TRBV7-9,NA,15,TRBJ2-3,NA,CASSLEGLPTDTQYF,TGTGCCAGCAGCTTAGAAGGACTACCCACAGATACGCAGTATTTT
TRBV2,NA,15,TRBJ1-1,TRBD1,CASSPRQGANTEAFF,TGTGCCAGCAGTCCTCGACAGGGGGCTAACACTGAAGCTTTCTTT
TRBV28,NA,14,TRBJ1-2,TRBD1,CASRRGTDPYGYTF,TGTGCCAGCAGGCGAGGGACAGACCCCTATGGCTACACCTTC
TRBV9,NA,14,TRBJ2-3,NA,CASSVVSVTDTQYF,TGTGCCAGCAGCGTAGTTTCGGTAACAGATACGCAGTATTTT
TRBV3-1/TRBV3-2,few,16,TRBJ2-7,TRBD2,CASSQVGLAGAYEQYF,TGTGCCAGCAGCCAAGTGGGACTAGCGGGAGCCTACGAGCAGTACTTC
TRBV6-5,NA,15,TRBJ1-5,NA,CASRYRGGENQPQHF,TGTGCCAGCAGATACAGAGGGGGGGAGAATCAGCCCCAGCATTTT
TRBV5-1,NA,17,TRBJ2-1,TRBD2,CASSLAGTSGRYNEQFF,TGCGCCAGCAGCTTGGCCGGGACTAGCGGGAGGTACAATGAGCAGTTCTTC
TRBV7-8,once,15,TRBJ2-3,TRBD2,CASSRSAGGPDTQYF,TGTGCCAGCAGCCGGTCGGCGGGAGGGCCAGATACGCAGTATTTT
TRBV7-2,NA,18,TRBJ1-1,NA,CASSLTLGGAGFGTEAFF,TGTGCCAGCAGCTTAACTCTCGGGGGTGCAGGGTTCGGTACTGAAGCTTTCTTT
TRBV30,NA,15,TRBJ2-4,TRBD2,CAWSGLAGKGNIQYF,TGTGCCTGGAGTGGACTAGCGGGCAAAGGGAACATTCAGTACTTC
TRBV11-3,NA,14,TRBJ2-7,NA,CASSPNLQEYEQYF,TGTGCCAGCAGCCCGAATTTACAGGAATACGAGCAGTACTTC
TRBV19,few,12,TRBJ1-5,NA,CASKQGNQPQHF,TGTGCCAGTAAACAGGGCAATCAGCCCCAGCATTTT
TRBV19,few,15,TRBJ1-5,NA,CASTPISYSNQPQHF,TGTGCCAGTACCCCAATCTCCTATAGCAATCAGCCCCAGCATTTT
TRBV6-1,many,15,TRBJ2-5,NA,CASSEGQGQQETQYF,TGTGCCAGCAGTGAAGGTCAAGGACAGCAAGAGACCCAGTACTTC
TRBV7-2,NA,17,TRBJ2-5,TRBD2,CASSQWGTGLLGETQYF,TGTGCCAGCAGCCAGTGGGGGACGGGACTACTAGGAGAGACCCAGTACTTC
TRBV28,NA,16,TRBJ2-3,TRBD2,CASSLADFSSTDTQYF,TGTGCCAGCAGTCTAGCGGACTTTTCTAGCACAGATACGCAGTATTTT
TRBV6-1,NA,14,TRBJ2-3,NA,CASSESLGRDTQYF,TGTGCCAGCAGTGAGAGTCTGGGGAGAGATACGCAGTATTTT
TRBV12-2,NA,15,TRBJ1-1,NA,CASRLEVRAKPGAFF,TGTGCAAGTCGCTTAGAAGTCAGGGCCAAACCTGGGGCTTTCTTT
TRBV19,NA,14,TRBJ2-5,TRBD2,CASSIDGGEETQYF,TGTGCCAGTAGTATAGATGGGGGGGAAGAGACCCAGTACTTC